Sequencing of this T cell receptor beta chain was carried out in a study of blood T cell repertoires in COVID-19. The repertoire was sequenced with immunoSEQ multiplex PCR; TCRdb's copy has only in-frame clones and lacks some. This sample has about 95,000 clones; about 80% occur once, and the top ten carry 20% to 25%. Germline CDR1 and CDR2: LNHDA and SQIVND (reference sequence). The CDR3 sequence is 15 residues long. The ends lost 5 bases at V and 4 bases at J; junction bases unmatched: 7. This clonotype was sampled from a human donor in a cohort sampled during active COVID-19. Source material: peripheral blood. V is TRBV19 and J is TRBJ2-1; 8 positions match TRBD2. CDR3 amino acids: CASSAAGGVYNEQFF. The CDR3 nucleotides read TGTGCCAGTAGTGCGGCGGGGGGAGTGTACAATGAGCAGTTCTTC.